The source of this T cell receptor (beta chain) is a study of shared clonotypes between healthy human individuals. Points on this clone: Its antigen is currently unknown.

V shed 4 bases and J shed 1 base, with 10 bases lying between them. The CDR3 totals 14 residues. CDR1 SGDLS and CDR2 YYNGEE come from the germline V gene. Notes on the study in general: Collection of samples was limited to blood; tissue repertoires likely differ.

Once extracted for a subset, genomic DNA was divided evenly among several immunoSEQ plates. TCRdb's copy holds only in-frame clones and misses some; the assay was immunoSEQ multiplex PCR. The repertoire consists of 800,000 to 1,200,000 clones, with approximately 80% occurring once and the leading ten covering about 0.52%. The study enrolled healthy HIV-negative adults without recent acute infections or vaccinations as donors. The TCR originated in a man in his late teens or twenties in good health. Some clones in this sample may be carry-over from other donors' samples. Sample: memory CD4+ T cells from PBMCs. Subset reported: CD45RA-negative fraction. The chain has TRBV9 and TRBJ2-3; no clear D. CDR3 coding DNA: TGTGCCAGCAGCCCCTATACTCGCACAGATACGCAGTATTTT. Encoded protein: CASSPYTRTDTQYF.